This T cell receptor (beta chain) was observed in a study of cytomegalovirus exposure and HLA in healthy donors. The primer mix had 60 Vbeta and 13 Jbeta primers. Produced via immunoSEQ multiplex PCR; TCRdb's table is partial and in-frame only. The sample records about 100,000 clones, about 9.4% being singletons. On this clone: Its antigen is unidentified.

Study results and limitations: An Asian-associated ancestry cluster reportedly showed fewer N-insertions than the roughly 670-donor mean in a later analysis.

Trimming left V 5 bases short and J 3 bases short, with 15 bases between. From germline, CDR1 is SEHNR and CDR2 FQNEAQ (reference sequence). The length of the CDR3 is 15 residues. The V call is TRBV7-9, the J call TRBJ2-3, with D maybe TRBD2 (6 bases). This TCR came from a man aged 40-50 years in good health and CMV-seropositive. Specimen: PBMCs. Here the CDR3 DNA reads TGTGCCAGCAGCCTTGGGGGGTGGAGGACAGATACGCAGTATTTT. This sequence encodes CASSLGGWRTDTQYF.